These 27 T cell receptor beta chains share one sample of origin, sequenced in a study of T cell repertoires in cytomegalovirus infection. TCRdb redid the calling of the reads with MiXCR, one entry per CDR3 protein. The sample has some 440,000 distinct CDR3 sequences, under 40% seen once. The sequencing input was PBMCs. These receptor sequences come from a human donor in good health (CMV status not recorded). Some clones in this sample may be carry-over from other donors' samples.

This clonotype was counted many times. This chain joins TRBV7-2 and TRBJ2-5; TRBD2 is a possible D gene (6 bases). Germline V gene data show CDR1 as SGHTA and CDR2 as FQGNSA. The V and J ends lost 1 base and 6 bases respectively, with 15 bases between them. The CDR3 runs to 15 residues. CDR3 in DNA: TGTGCCAGCAGCTTAGGAGGAGGGGAGATTAAGACCCAGTACTTC. Protein sequence: CASSLGGGEIKTQYF.

This clonotype was seen once. V usage is TRBV12-3 or TRBV12-4 and J usage is TRBJ1-1, with D perhaps matching TRBD1 (5 bases). The CDR3 sequence is 14 residues long. V dropped 6 bases and J dropped 3 bases, with 14 bases sitting between them. The DNA of the CDR3 is TGTGCCAGCAGAACCAGGGTTATAGACACTGAAGCTTTCTTT. Its protein is CASRTRVIDTEAFF.

The genes are TRBV7-4 and TRBJ2-1; 10 bases fit TRBD2. The CDR3 has 16 residues. Germline trimming cut 5 bases from V and 7 bases from J; bases unmatched to any gene: 11. CDR1 and CDR2 (germline): SGHVT, SQSDAQ. This CDR3 reads CASSGKRGGLSNEQFF. CDR3 coding DNA: TGTGCCAGCAGCGGCAAGCGGGGGGGCCTGAGTAATGAGCAGTTCTTC.

The chain combines TRBV5-1 with TRBJ2-1; 9 nucleotides agree with TRBD2. V was clipped by 2 bases and J by 6 bases; unmatched bases: 3. The CDR3 is 14 amino acids. Germline V gene lookup returns CDR1 SGHRS and CDR2 YFSETQ. In nucleotides, the CDR3 is TGCGCCAGCAGCTTCGGGACTAGCATCAATGAGCAGTTCTTC. The encoded protein is CASSFGTSINEQFF.

This clonotype was detected only a few times. V is TRBV20-1 and J is TRBJ1-5; TRBD1 might be the D (5 bases). The CDR3 spans 12 residues. V lost 3 bases to trimming and J lost 7 bases, with 10 bases between them. Germline values: CDR1 DFQATT, CDR2 SNEGSKA (reference sequence). The DNA of the CDR3 is TGCAGTGCTAGCTCGGGGGTACAGCCCCAGCATTTT. It yields the protein CSASSGVQPQHF.

In this sample, this clonotype turned up once. The gene calls are TRBV20-1 and TRBJ2-7; D gene uncertain. Germline CDR1 and CDR2: DFQATT and SNEGSKA (reference sequence). Trimming took 4 bases from V and 0 from J, leaving 13 bases between them. The CDR3 runs 14 residues. For the CDR3, the DNA is TGCAGTGCTATAGACTCGAGGAGCTCCTACGAGCAGTACTTC. Encoded protein: CSAIDSRSSYEQYF.

The chain uses TRBV18 and TRBJ1-2; TRBD1 is a possible D gene (6 bases). CDR3 size: 14 residues. Germline assignment: CDR1 KGHSH and CDR2 LQKENI. Deletions cut 4 bases from V and 4 bases from J, with 13 bases between. CDR3 region: CASSRGDTSYGYTF. CDR3 DNA: TGTGCCAGCTCACGGGGGGACACTTCCTATGGCTACACCTTC.

This clonotype was picked up a small number of times. The V call is TRBV7-9, the J call TRBJ1-2; 7 bases agree with TRBD1. From germline, CDR1 is SEHNR and CDR2 FQNEAQ (reference sequence). Losses at the gene ends were 5 bases for V and 4 bases for J; bases not matched to a gene: 10. CDR3 length: 15 amino acids. The CDR3 nucleotides read TGTGCCAGCAGCCACGGGACAGTCCCTCTCTATGGCTACACCTTC. Protein sequence: CASSHGTVPLYGYTF.

There are many counts of this clonotype. V is TRBV7-2 and J is TRBJ1-2, with TRBD1 matching over 7 bases. Looked up from germline, CDR1 is SGHTA and CDR2 is FQGNSA. V was pared by 0 bases and J by 6 bases, with 13 bases of the junction left unmatched. This CDR3 has 17 residues. CDR3 nucleotides: TGTGCCAGCAGCTTAGCGCGGGTAGGGGGCAATTCCGATGGCTACACCTTC. It translates to CASSLARVGGNSDGYTF.

This clonotype was found many times. The gene calls are TRBV29-1 and TRBJ1-1; a possible D gene is TRBD1 (5 bases). Per germline, CDR1 SQVTM and CDR2 ANQGSEA. Deletions cut 5 bases from V and 3 bases from J, with 13 bases between. CDR3 size: 13 residues. The CDR3 spells CSVLLTAYTEAFF. Written as DNA, the CDR3 is TGCAGCGTTTTATTGACAGCCTACACTGAAGCTTTCTTT.

This clonotype has ten or more counts. The J gene is TRBJ1-6, the V gene TRBV7-6, with D tentatively TRBD1 (5 bases). This CDR3 is 16 amino acids long. The germline V gene encodes CDR1 SGHVS and CDR2 FNYEAQ. V dropped 3 bases and J dropped 6 bases, with 15 bases sitting between them. CDR3 in amino acids: CASSFGQGDGNSPLHF. The CDR3 DNA reads as TGTGCCAGCAGCTTCGGGCAGGGTGACGGTAATTCACCCCTCCACTTT.

The chain has TRBV27 and TRBJ2-2, with D perhaps matching TRBD2 (7 bases). V was pared by 8 bases and J by 6 bases, with 13 bases between. This CDR3 is built from 13 residues. The V gene's germline CDR1 is MNHEY and CDR2 SMNVEV (reference sequence). CDR3 protein: CASGGGGPGELFF. For the CDR3, the DNA is TGTGCCAGCGGGGGGGGGGGGCCCGGGGAGCTGTTTTTT.

This clonotype was seen at least ten times. The V call is TRBV9, the J call TRBJ1-2; D gene ambiguous. The CDR3 runs to 12 residues. CDR1 is SGDLS, CDR2 YYNGEE, per germline. V lost 3 bases and J lost 4, with 7 bases in between. The CDR3 reads CASSEGSYGYTF. The CDR3 DNA reads as TGTGCCAGCAGCGAGGGTTCCTATGGCTACACCTTC.

In this sample, this clonotype turned up many times. The chain recombines TRBV12-3 or TRBV12-4 with TRBJ2-1; no clear D. Between the trimmed V and J ends, which lost 6 bases and 5 bases, there was a span of 17 bases. CDR3 length equals 15 residues. This chain's CDR3 is CASSLGGIPHNEQFF. In nucleotides, the CDR3 is TGTGCCAGCAGCCTAGGTGGCATTCCCCACAATGAGCAGTTCTTC.

This clonotype was counted only a few times. V usage is TRBV6-2 or TRBV6-3 and J usage is TRBJ1-5; tentatively, D is TRBD1 (6 bases). The germline CDR1 and CDR2 sequences are MNHEY and SVGEGT. The CDR3 length is 17 residues. V was clipped by 0 bases and J by 5 bases, with 17 bases between them. CDR3 nucleotide sequence: TGTGCCAGCAGTTACTCGCTTCATTCAGGGGTTTATCAGCCCCAGCATTTT. Amino acids: CASSYSLHSGVYQPQHF.

This clonotype was seen a handful of times. The chain couples TRBV28 to TRBJ2-1; the match to TRBD2 covers 8 bases. The CDR3 contains 15 residues. V trimming: 5 bases; J trimming: 2 bases; junction bases outside the gene matches: 5. Germline V lookup: CDR1 MDHEN, CDR2 SYDVKM. CDR3 protein: CASSRAGATYNEQFF. CDR3 coding DNA: TGTGCCAGCAGTCGAGCGGGGGCCACCTACAATGAGCAGTTCTTC.

Notes on this clonotype: A much larger clone differs by one base, so this may be a read error. The rearrangement uses TRBV12-3 or TRBV12-4 and TRBJ2-7, with 11 positions matching TRBD2. This CDR3 has 15 residues. J lost 3 bases, V lost 3 bases, and 4 bases had no gene match. The CDR3 sequence: CASSFDSGGVYEQYF. The CDR3 DNA reads TGTGCCAGCAGTTTCGATAGCGGGGGGGTCTACGAGCAGTACTTC.

Regarding this clonotype: One base away lies a much larger clone, so this may be a sequencing read error. No conserved phenylalanine or tryptophan is present at the end of the CDR3, so a read error is the likely explanation. This rearrangement joins TRBV12-3 or TRBV12-4 to TRBJ1-4; D unclear. V was clipped by 6 bases and J by 4 bases, with 12 bases between them. This CDR3 contains 14 residues. CDR3 region: CASSIQLSNEKLFL. The CDR3 coding sequence is TGTGCCAGCAGCATACAGCTGAGTAATGAAAAACTGTTTTTG.

With respect to this clonotype: The junction does not match germline at one end; this may be a read error. The genes are TRBV28 and TRBJ1-2; D remains unclear. Germline CDR1 reads MDHEN; CDR2 reads SYDVKM. The CDR3 is 13 residues long. The CDR3 here is CASSLPSGAGLSF. CDR3 sequence (DNA): TGTGCCAGCAGTTTACCCAGCGGCGCCGGGCTCTCTTTC.

The chain recombines TRBV6-2 or TRBV6-3 with TRBJ2-7; D is undetermined. Per germline, CDR1 MNHEY and CDR2 SVGEGT. Trimming took 5 bases from V and 3 from J, leaving 5 bases between them. This CDR3 is 11 amino acids long. DNA for the CDR3: TGTGCCAGCAGTCAGCACTACGAGCAGTACTTC. It yields the protein CASSQHYEQYF.

This chain joins TRBV20-1 and TRBJ2-7, with D possibly TRBD2 on 6 matching bases. The germline gives CDR1 DFQATT, CDR2 SNEGSKA (reference sequence). The CDR3 extends over 17 amino acids. Trimming left V 0 bases short and J 0 bases short, with 18 bases between. The CDR3 DNA reads TGCAGTGCTAGAGACAGCGAGAGGGACTTCAGCTCCTACGAGCAGTACTTC. It is translated as CSARDSERDFSSYEQYF.

This clonotype was detected ten times or more. The V and J genes are TRBV7-6 and TRBJ2-3, with D possibly matching TRBD2 (5 bases). V was shortened by 4 bases and J by 0 bases, with 17 bases between the two germline ends. The CDR3 is 17 residues long. Looked up from germline, CDR1 is SGHVS and CDR2 is FNYEAQ. CDR3 bases: TGTGCCAGCAGCTCCCACCCAAGCGGAGTTAGCACAGATACGCAGTATTTT. Amino acids: CASSSHPSGVSTDTQYF.

This sequence joins TRBV12-3 or TRBV12-4 and TRBJ2-7; tentatively, D is TRBD1 (5 bases). The CDR3 spans 14 residues. V lost 5 bases and J lost 1, with 12 bases in between. CDR3 sequence: CASSIKTVSYEQYF. CDR3 DNA sequence: TGTGCCAGCAGTATCAAGACAGTTTCCTACGAGCAGTACTTC.

This chain connects TRBV7-9 to TRBJ1-1, with D maybe TRBD1 (5 bases). CDR3 size: 13 residues. CDR1 is SEHNR, CDR2 FQNEAQ, per germline (reference sequence). Trimming stripped 2 bases from V and 8 bases from J, with 12 bases between. CDR3 sequence (DNA): TGTGCCAGCAGCTTATCAGGAGAGGGGGAAGCTTTCTTT. Translated: CASSLSGEGEAFF.

This clonotype was recorded a few times. The V gene is TRBV6-1, the J gene TRBJ2-5; D is ambiguous. CDR3 length: 14 amino acids. V was cut by 5 bases and J by 1 base, with 11 bases left in between. Germline V gives CDR1 MNHNS, CDR2 SASEGT. DNA for the CDR3: TGTGCCAGCAGTTACCCCCAGGCCCAAGAGACCCAGTACTTC. Protein sequence: CASSYPQAQETQYF.

The V gene is TRBV4-3, the J gene TRBJ1-6; a possible D gene is TRBD1 (5 bases). This CDR3 has 15 residues. The germline V gene encodes CDR1 LGHNA and CDR2 YSLEER. V gave up 0 bases and J gave up 11 bases, with 14 bases separating them. CDR3 residues: CASSQDRVGGAPLHF. The CDR3 bases are TGCGCCAGCAGCCAAGATCGGGTGGGGGGTGCACCCCTCCACTTT.

Details on this clonotype: This clone may be a read error of a much larger clone one base away. The chain carries TRBV7-2 and TRBJ1-3; perhaps TRBD1 as D (6 bases). CDR1 SGHTA and CDR2 FQGNSA come from the germline V gene. The CDR3 runs to 13 residues. The CDR3 reads CASSPMTGNTICF. In nucleotides, the CDR3 is TGTGCCAGCAGCCCCATGACAGGAAACACCATATGTTTT.